The 31 T cell receptor beta chains listed next were all sequenced from one sample in a study of OX40 agonist ivuxolimab in advanced cancers. Using immunoSEQ multiplex PCR, the repertoire was profiled, and TCRdb retains in-frame clones only, with some absent. The data contain 95,000 to 150,000 clones, roughly 95% of them singletons. The material was CD4+ or CD8+ T cells sorted from blood, obtained in a trial of the OX40 agonist ivuxolimab. The source of these receptors is an adult with an advanced solid tumor such as melanoma, head and neck, liver or kidney cancer.

This clone was recorded a few times. The V call is TRBV7-8, the J call TRBJ1-6; no clear D. This CDR3 contains 13 residues. V lost 0 bases, J lost 8 bases, and 5 bases lay in between. The germline V gene encodes CDR1 SGHVS and CDR2 FQNEAQ. The CDR3 DNA reads as TGTGCCAGCAGCTTAGCGTCGGATTCACCCCTCCACTTT. This gives the protein CASSLASDSPLHF. Based on the CDR3 plus reference TRBV7-8 and TRBJ1-6, the full variable domain is GAGVSQSPRYKVAKRGQDVALRCDPISGHVSLFWYQQALGQGPEFLTYFQNEAQLDKSGLPSDRFFAERPEGSVSTLKIQRTQQEDSAVYLCASSLASDSPLHFGNGTRLTVT.

The chain employs TRBV9 and TRBJ2-3; unclear D gene. CDR3 length: 16 residues. The germline CDR1 and CDR2 sequences are SGDLS and YYNGEE. Trimming stripped 1 base from V and 1 base from J, with 13 bases between. CDR3 in DNA: TGTGCCAGCAGCGTACGGCCGAACACGCGCACAGATACGCAGTATTTT. Its translation is CASSVRPNTRTDTQYF.

This clone has only one observation. J is TRBJ2-5 and V is TRBV18, with 8 bases identical to TRBD1. V trimming: 3 bases; J trimming: 5 bases; junction bases outside the gene matches: 11. Germline CDR1 KGHSH, CDR2 LQKENI. The CDR3 is 16 residues long. CDR3 in amino acids: CASSPPTRTGRETQYF. The CDR3 DNA is TGTGCCAGCTCACCCCCTACCCGGACAGGGCGGGAGACCCAGTACTTC.

The chain is built from TRBV28 and TRBJ2-2; D may be TRBD2 (5 bases). Germline CDR1 and CDR2: MDHEN and SYDVKM. V shed 8 bases and J shed 7 bases, with 14 bases lying between them. The CDR3 is made up of 13 amino acids. The CDR3 coding sequence is TGTGCCAGCGGCGGGCTCATCGTCGGGGAGCTGTTTTTT. As protein: CASGGLIVGELFF.

The V and J genes are TRBV28 and TRBJ2-1, with 9 positions matching TRBD2. The V and J ends lost 4 bases and 7 bases, in that order; junction bases with no gene match: 8. This CDR3 is built from 15 residues. Germline CDR1 reads MDHEN; CDR2 reads SYDVKM. The CDR3 protein is CASSYGTSRDNEQFF. CDR3 coding DNA: TGTGCCAGCAGTTACGGGACTAGCCGGGATAATGAGCAGTTCTTC.

The V call is TRBV15, the J call TRBJ1-1; D is possibly TRBD1 (6 bases). The CDR3 is 15 residues long. V gave up 0 bases and J gave up 5 bases, with 13 bases separating them. Germline-derived CDR1 and CDR2 are LNHNV and YYDKDF (reference sequence). In nucleotides, the CDR3 is TGTGCCACCAGCAGAGATCAACAGGGTCGTACTGAAGCTTTCTTT. It translates to CATSRDQQGRTEAFF. Looking up the rest from reference TRBV15 and TRBJ1-1 gives the full variable domain: DAMVIQNPRYQVTQFGKPVTLSCSQTLNHNVMYWYQQKSSQAPKLLFHYYDKDFNNEADTPDNFQSRRPNTSFCFLDIRSPGLGDTAMYLCATSRDQQGRTEAFFGQGTRLTVV.

This clone is a singleton in its sample. The chain combines TRBV5-6 with TRBJ1-1; D ambiguous. The CDR3 spans 13 residues. Trimming left V 1 base short and J 3 bases short, with 7 bases between. From germline, CDR1 is SGHDT and CDR2 YYEEEE. The DNA for the CDR3 is TGTGCCAGCAGCTTGTGGCAGGACACTGAAGCTTTCTTT. It translates to CASSLWQDTEAFF.

This sequence joins TRBV11-2 and TRBJ2-3; 8 positions match TRBD2. The CDR3 has 16 residues. With 2 bases clipped from V and 2 bases from J, the junction kept 6 bases outside the gene matches. CDR1 and CDR2 from the germline V gene are SGHAT and FQNNGV. This CDR3 reads CASSLWGGRTTDTQYF. DNA of the CDR3: TGTGCCAGCAGCTTATGGGGCGGGAGGACCACAGATACGCAGTATTTT.

This clone was found a few times. V is TRBV18 and J is TRBJ2-3, with D possibly matching TRBD2 (6 bases). Trimming pared 2 bases from V and 2 bases from J, leaving 8 bases between. CDR3 length: 14 amino acids. From germline, CDR1 is KGHSH and CDR2 LQKENI. The CDR3 region has the DNA TGTGCCAGCTCACCAGCGGGAACCACAGATACGCAGTATTTT. This sequence encodes CASSPAGTTDTQYF. The full variable domain, with the rest looked up from reference TRBV18 and TRBJ2-3, is NAGVMQNPRHLVRRRGQEARLRCSPMKGHSHVYWYRQLPEEGLKFMVYLQKENIIDESGMPKERFSAEFPKEGPSILRIQQVVRGDSAAYFCASSPAGTTDTQYFGPGTRLTVL.

The gene calls are TRBV10-2 and TRBJ2-7; D is undetermined. The germline gives CDR1 WSHSY, CDR2 SAAADI. The CDR3 loop spans 15 amino acids. V was trimmed by 0 bases and J by 3 bases, leaving 12 bases between them. CDR3 in amino acids: CASSESLDLIYEQYF. The CDR3 DNA is TGCGCCAGCAGTGAGTCCCTAGACTTGATCTACGAGCAGTACTTC.

The chain is built from TRBV28 and TRBJ1-3; 11 bases match TRBD1. Germline CDR1 MDHEN, CDR2 SYDVKM. The junction had 12 bases not matched to a gene; V was cut back by 5 bases and J by 6 bases. This CDR3 comprises 17 residues. The CDR3 protein is CASSLSGTGGSVNTIYF. The DNA for the CDR3 is TGTGCCAGCAGTCTTTCGGGGACAGGGGGATCAGTAAACACCATATATTTT.

V usage is TRBV4-2 and J usage is TRBJ2-4; D ambiguous. Germline loops: CDR1 LGHNA, CDR2 YNFKEQ. This CDR3 is 13 amino acids long. V shed 7 bases and J shed 0 bases, with 7 bases lying between them. This CDR3 is CASTLRAKNIQYF. The CDR3 DNA sequence: TGTGCCAGCACCCTTAGAGCCAAAAACATTCAGTACTTC.

The chain couples TRBV19 to TRBJ1-2; 8 nucleotides agree with TRBD1. This CDR3 is 16 amino acids long. Germline CDR1 is LNHDA and CDR2 is SQIVND (reference sequence). Trimming took 8 bases from V and 7 from J; bases not matched to a gene: 18. The CDR3 DNA is TGTGCCAGTTGGGATCGCAGAACAGGGGGGCCGTCTGGCTACACCTTC. It codes for CASWDRRTGGPSGYTF.

This chain joins TRBV28 and TRBJ2-1, with 9 bases lining up with TRBD2. Germline V gives CDR1 MDHEN, CDR2 SYDVKM. V gave up 2 bases and J gave up 8 bases; unmatched junction bases: 16. This CDR3 comprises 18 residues. CDR3 bases: TGTGCCAGCAGTTTAGTGTCGGGACTAGCTCTCGGTCGGGATGAGCAGTTCTTC. Protein sequence: CASSLVSGLALGRDEQFF. Variable domain in full (rest from reference TRBV28 and TRBJ2-1): DVKVTQSSRYLVKRTGEKVFLECVQDMDHENMFWYRQDPGLGLRLIYFSYDVKMKEKGDIPEGYSVSREKKERFSLILESASTNQTSMYLCASSLVSGLALGRDEQFFGPGTRLTVL.

The genes are TRBV28 and TRBJ2-1; possible D gene TRBD2, 7 bases. V lost 5 bases and J 7 bases, leaving 15 bases between the germline ends. The germline gives CDR1 MDHEN, CDR2 SYDVKM. This CDR3 spans 14 amino acids. The CDR3 nucleotides read TGTGCCAGCAGTATATTACAGGGAGGGAATGAGCAGTTCTTC. This sequence encodes CASSILQGGNEQFF.

The V and J genes are TRBV5-1 and TRBJ2-7; the D gene is possibly TRBD2 (6 bases). Germline V gene data show CDR1 as SGHRS and CDR2 as YFSETQ. The CDR3 consists of 14 residues. V gave up 4 bases and J gave up 0 bases, with 11 bases separating them. The CDR3 loop reads CASSTEGLSYEQYF. CDR3 in DNA: TGCGCCAGCAGCACAGAGGGACTCTCCTACGAGCAGTACTTC.

The V call is TRBV7-6, the J call TRBJ1-2, with TRBD1 matching over 10 bases. With 1 base clipped from V and 6 bases from J, the junction kept 2 bases outside the gene matches. Looked up from germline, CDR1 is SGHVS and CDR2 is FNYEAQ. This CDR3 has 14 amino acids. CDR3 residues: CASSLGGTGDGYTF. In DNA form, the CDR3 reads TGTGCCAGCAGCTTAGGGGGGACAGGGGATGGCTACACCTTC.

In this sample, this clone turned up once. This rearrangement joins TRBV19 to TRBJ2-1, with D hard to call. Germline CDR1 reads LNHDA; CDR2 reads SQIVND (reference sequence). V was pared by 5 bases and J by 3 bases, with 5 bases between. The CDR3 runs to 12 residues. This chain's CDR3 is CASSVSYNEQFF. DNA for the CDR3: TGTGCCAGTAGTGTAAGCTACAATGAGCAGTTCTTC.

The chain joins TRBV5-1 to TRBJ2-5; 9 bases line up with TRBD1. The germline V gene encodes CDR1 SGHRS and CDR2 YFSETQ. This CDR3 has 19 amino acids. J was trimmed by 1 base and V by 1 base; bases with no gene match: 14. CDR3 protein: CASSLRPGQGPNTQETQYF. CDR3 coding DNA: TGCGCCAGCAGCTTGAGGCCGGGACAGGGACCTAACACCCAAGAGACCCAGTACTTC.

A single count supports this clone. V is TRBV30 and J is TRBJ2-7; no definite D call. The CDR3 is made up of 13 amino acids. The germline gives CDR1 GTSNPN, CDR2 SVGIG (reference sequence). V dropped 0 bases and J dropped 4 bases, with 10 bases sitting between them. The CDR3 DNA sequence: TGTGCCTGGAGTGTTCCAGAGACTTACGAGCAGTACTTC. Protein sequence: CAWSVPETYEQYF.

J is TRBJ1-4 and V is TRBV7-9, with unresolved D. CDR1 is SEHNR and CDR2 is FQNEAQ in the germline V gene (reference sequence). The CDR3 is 15 residues long. V dropped 4 bases and J dropped 8 bases, with 17 bases sitting between them. The CDR3 region is CASSYPGKEGEKLFF. CDR3 in DNA: TGTGCCAGCAGCTATCCCGGGAAAGAAGGCGAAAAACTGTTTTTT. The full variable domain, in which reference TRBV7-9 and TRBJ1-4 provide the parts outside the CDR3, is DTGVSQNPRHKITKRGQNVTFRCDPISEHNRLYWYRQTLGQGPEFLTYFQNEAQLEKSRLLSDRFSAERPKGSFSTLEIQRTEQGDSAMYLCASSYPGKEGEKLFFGSGTQLSVL.

CDR3 nucleotide sequence: TGTGCCACCCCTCCCCCCTGGGACCCACTCACAGATACGCAGTATTTT. This sequence encodes CATPPPWDPLTDTQYF. The chain combines TRBV13 with TRBJ2-3; D tentatively fits TRBD1 or TRBD2 (5 bases each). The V gene's germline CDR1 is PRHDT and CDR2 FYEKMQ (reference sequence). This CDR3 comprises 16 residues. The V and J ends lost 10 bases and 2 bases respectively, with 22 bases between them.

This sequence joins TRBV19 and TRBJ1-1; the D gene is possibly TRBD1 (6 bases). The germline V gene encodes CDR1 LNHDA and CDR2 SQIVND (reference sequence). The CDR3 has 14 residues. Between the trimmed V and J ends, which lost 3 bases and 5 bases, there was a span of 13 bases. CDR3 nucleotide sequence: TGTGCCAGTAGTATTGGGGGCCGGGGGACTGAAGCTTTCTTT. Translated: CASSIGGRGTEAFF.

The rearrangement joins TRBV7-6 to TRBJ1-3; D gene unclear. CDR3 length: 15 residues. Germline CDR1 SGHVS, CDR2 FNYEAQ. V gave up 3 bases and J gave up 4 bases, with 13 bases separating them. CDR3 loop: CASSFARPPGNTIYF. The CDR3, as DNA: TGTGCCAGCAGCTTTGCCAGGCCCCCCGGAAACACCATATATTTT.

The rearrangement links TRBV30 to TRBJ1-1; possibly TRBD1 for D (6 bases). The CDR3 covers 13 residues. V shed 2 bases and J shed 4 bases, with 11 bases lying between them. Germline V gene data show CDR1 as GTSNPN and CDR2 as SVGIG (reference sequence). The CDR3 nucleotides read TGTGCCTGGAGTTCACAGGGAATCACTGAAGCTTTCTTT. Residues: CAWSSQGITEAFF.

This chain links TRBV7-2 with TRBJ2-5; D ambiguous. The V gene's germline CDR1 is SGHTA and CDR2 FQGNSA. The ends were cut back, 8 bases at V and 1 base at J, with 11 bases in the middle. The CDR3 covers 13 residues. CDR3 amino acids: CASAPTPQETQYF. In DNA form, the CDR3 reads TGTGCCAGCGCCCCTACCCCCCAAGAGACCCAGTACTTC.

The chain uses TRBV2 and TRBJ1-1; D unclear. V lost 1 base and J lost 5, with 8 bases in between. CDR1 SNHLY and CDR2 FYNNEI come from the germline V gene. This CDR3 has 13 residues. The CDR3 is CASSEDLRTEAFF. The CDR3 DNA is TGTGCCAGCAGTGAAGACCTGAGGACTGAAGCTTTCTTT.

The V call is TRBV7-9, the J call TRBJ1-4; 8 bases line up with TRBD1. The CDR3 contains 14 residues. V lost 5 bases, J lost 8 bases, and 7 bases stayed unmatched. The germline V gene has CDR1 SEHNR and CDR2 FQNEAQ (reference sequence). CDR3 nucleotide sequence: TGTGCCAGCAGCCAGGACAGGGTGGAAGAAAAACTGTTTTTT. Protein product: CASSQDRVEEKLFF.

The chain combines TRBV7-2 with TRBJ2-3; D tentatively reads TRBD1 or TRBD2 (5 bases each). Germline values: CDR1 SGHTA, CDR2 FQGNSA. V lost 5 bases and J 6 bases, leaving 21 bases between the germline ends. This CDR3 spans 16 amino acids. CDR3 sequence reads: CASSRRGDGFADTQYF. In DNA form, the CDR3 reads TGTGCCAGCAGCCGAAGGGGAGATGGGTTCGCCGATACGCAGTATTTT.

The chain carries TRBV28 and TRBJ2-7; D is undetermined. V was pared by 6 bases and J by 3 bases, with 12 bases between. CDR1 is MDHEN and CDR2 is SYDVKM in the germline V gene. The CDR3 runs to 13 residues. CDR3 DNA: TGTGCCAGCAGCCAAGGACCCAACTACGAGCAGTACTTC. Its protein product is CASSQGPNYEQYF.

The chain joins TRBV28 to TRBJ2-7; 7 nucleotides agree with TRBD2. CDR3 length: 15 amino acids. The germline gives CDR1 MDHEN, CDR2 SYDVKM. Unmatched junction bases numbered 7, after V lost 5 bases and J lost 0 bases. CDR3 amino acids: CASSGSGWDSYEQYF. As DNA, the CDR3 is TGTGCCAGCAGTGGTAGCGGGTGGGACTCCTACGAGCAGTACTTC.